Presented here are 26 T cell receptor beta chains from one specimen sequenced in a study of T cell responses to AZD1222 COVID-19 vaccine. The assay was immunoSEQ multiplex PCR, and TCRdb's table has in-frame clones only and misses some. This table holds 100,000 to 150,000 clones, 88% found once. The sequenced sample was peripheral blood, obtained on day 0 of AZD1222 vaccination. Receptor source: an adult in good health.

V and J are TRBV27 and TRBJ2-7; 8 nucleotides match TRBD1. CDR3 size: 16 residues. V trimming: 1 base; J trimming: 6 bases; junction bases outside the gene matches: 11. Germline assignment: CDR1 MNHEY and CDR2 SMNVEV (reference sequence). In nucleotides, the CDR3 is TGTGCCAGCAGTTTATGGACAGGACAGGGATCGGGCGAGCAGTACTTC. Translating it yields CASSLWTGQGSGEQYF.

This CDR3 is CATHSWDRVWEQYF. The DNA of the CDR3 is TGTGCCACCCATTCTTGGGACAGGGTCTGGGAGCAGTACTTC. The chain recombines TRBV27 with TRBJ2-7; 9 bases agree with TRBD1. With V trimmed by 10 bases and J by 7 bases, 14 bases remained unmatched. The CDR3 consists of 14 residues. Looked up from germline, CDR1 is MNHEY and CDR2 is SMNVEV (reference sequence).

The chain uses TRBV6-4 and TRBJ2-7; no clear D gene. Trimming stripped 5 bases from V and 5 bases from J, with 13 bases between. This CDR3 spans 13 amino acids. Germline V gives CDR1 MRHNA, CDR2 SNTAGT. Here the CDR3 DNA reads TGTGCCAGCAGTCCCGGGCCCACCGACGAGCAGTACTTC. Its translation is CASSPGPTDEQYF.

CDR3 sequence: CASSVYGITGGRDEQFF. Here the CDR3 DNA reads TGTGCCAGTAGTGTGTATGGAATAACGGGGGGGCGGGATGAGCAGTTCTTC. The chain carries TRBV19 and TRBJ2-1; TRBD2 matches 8 bases. This CDR3 has 17 amino acids. The germline V gene has CDR1 LNHDA and CDR2 SQIVND (reference sequence). Unmatched junction bases numbered 17, after V lost 5 bases and J lost 8 bases.

V gene TRBV5-1 combines with J gene TRBJ2-1; D perhaps matches TRBD1 (5 bases). The CDR3 runs to 14 residues. Germline V lookup: CDR1 SGHRS, CDR2 YFSETQ. Trimming took 4 bases from V and 10 from J, leaving 18 bases between them. The CDR3 DNA reads as TGCGCCAGCAGCCCTGCTGACTTGGGGCGGGAGCAGTTCTTC. Translation: CASSPADLGREQFF.

This chain links TRBV5-1 with TRBJ2-2; D perhaps matches TRBD2 (7 bases). Trimming took 4 bases from V and 6 from J, leaving 19 bases between them. Germline lookup yields CDR1 SGHRS and CDR2 YFSETQ. The CDR3 contains 16 residues. CDR3 nucleotides: TGCGCCAGCAGCCCCCCCCGTGGGGGGGCTGCCGGGGAGCTGTTTTTT. Translating gives CASSPPRGGAAGELFF.

The chain employs TRBV30 and TRBJ1-4; no reliable D call. The CDR3 is 14 residues long. The germline V gene has CDR1 GTSNPN and CDR2 SVGIG (reference sequence). The germline V and J ends were trimmed by 0 bases and 10 bases, with 15 bases remaining between them. This chain's CDR3 is CAWSVSPTTGKLFF. The CDR3, as DNA: TGTGCCTGGAGTGTAAGCCCCACCACGGGAAAACTGTTTTTT.

The chain links TRBV7-9 to TRBJ2-7; the match to TRBD1 covers 8 bases. CDR3 length: 13 residues. The germline gives CDR1 SEHNR, CDR2 FQNEAQ (reference sequence). Trimming removed 4 bases from V and 2 bases from J; junction bases left unmatched: 1. CDR3 nucleotides: TGTGCCAGCAGCTCACAGGGGGCCTACGAGCAGTACTTC. This translates into CASSSQGAYEQYF.

The chain employs TRBV2 and TRBJ1-6; a possible D gene is TRBD1 (6 bases). This CDR3 is 16 amino acids long. Germline V gene data show CDR1 as SNHLY and CDR2 as FYNNEI. The V and J ends lost 5 bases and 0 bases respectively, with 11 bases between them. CDR3 in amino acids: CASSLGGNSYNSPLHF. As DNA, the CDR3 is TGTGCCAGCAGTCTAGGGGGGAACTCCTATAATTCACCCCTCCACTTT.

This chain connects TRBV5-6 to TRBJ1-3; D gene unclear. This CDR3 spans 16 amino acids. Germline lookup yields CDR1 SGHDT and CDR2 YYEEEE. The V and J ends lost 6 bases and 1 base respectively, with 17 bases between them. The CDR3 DNA is TGTGCCAGCACCGCTTGGAGAACGGTATCTGGAAACACCATATATTTT. It yields the protein CASTAWRTVSGNTIYF. Based on the CDR3 plus reference TRBV5-6 and TRBJ1-3, the full variable domain is DAGVTQSPTHLIKTRGQQVTLRCSPKSGHDTVSWYQQALGQGPQFIFQYYEEEERQRGNFPDRFSGHQFPNYSSELNVNALLLGDSALYLCASTAWRTVSGNTIYFGEGSWLTVV.

The V call is TRBV4-2, the J call TRBJ2-7; 9 positions agree with TRBD2. The V gene's germline CDR1 is LGHNA and CDR2 YNFKEQ. V dropped 0 bases and J dropped 7; count of bases not matched to a gene: 7. The CDR3 contains 15 residues. CDR3 bases: TGTGCCAGCAGCCAAGATGGGACTAGCCCTAGGGAGCAGTACTTC. Translation gives CASSQDGTSPREQYF.

The V and J genes are TRBV9 and TRBJ1-6; TRBD1 matches 7 bases. The CDR3 loop spans 17 amino acids. The V gene's germline CDR1 is SGDLS and CDR2 YYNGEE. The trim removed 4 bases at V and 8 bases at J, leaving 15 bases unmatched. The CDR3 DNA reads TGTGCCAGCAGCCTGTACGGCGAGACAGGGTACGATTCACCCCTCCACTTT. Its protein product is CASSLYGETGYDSPLHF.

The genes are TRBV6-5 and TRBJ1-2; the D gene is possibly TRBD1 (6 bases). Germline CDR1 reads MNHEY; CDR2 reads SVGAGI. Trimming left V 2 bases short and J 2 bases short, with 9 bases between. The CDR3 runs 14 residues. CDR3 sequence (DNA): TGTGCCAGCAGTTACGACAGGTTGAACTATGGCTACACCTTC. Protein product: CASSYDRLNYGYTF.

The chain joins TRBV6-5 to TRBJ2-2; the D is unclear. From germline, CDR1 is MNHEY and CDR2 SVGAGI. The ends were cut back, 6 bases at V and 4 bases at J, with 12 bases in the middle. The CDR3 sequence is 14 residues long. The DNA for the CDR3 is TGTGCCAGCAGGGGCGACCCGAGCACCGGGGAGCTGTTTTTT. Its translation: CASRGDPSTGELFF.

This clone was recorded only once. The V call is TRBV19, the J call TRBJ2-7; 7 bases fit TRBD2. The length of the CDR3 is 14 residues. V was pared by 1 base and J by 6 bases, with 6 bases of the junction left unmatched. CDR1 and CDR2 from the germline V gene are LNHDA and SQIVND (reference sequence). Here the CDR3 DNA reads TGTGCCAGTAGTATAGTAGCGGGCTCCGTCGAGCAGTACTTC. Translation gives CASSIVAGSVEQYF.

As regards this clone: The same CDR3 can be traced to other DNA sequences in this sample. The V gene is TRBV18, the J gene TRBJ1-5, with D uncertain. The germline V gene has CDR1 KGHSH and CDR2 LQKENI. V was shortened by 3 bases and J by 0 bases, with 3 bases between the two germline ends. CDR3 length equals 13 residues. The CDR3 DNA is TGTGCCAGCTCACCGGATAGCAATCAGCCCCAGCATTTT. It specifies CASSPDSNQPQHF.

The chain carries TRBV4-1 and TRBJ2-2; D is unresolved. Trimming left V 4 bases short and J 3 bases short, with 12 bases between. In germline, CDR1 is MGHRA, CDR2 YSYEKL. The length of the CDR3 is 15 residues. The CDR3 loop reads CASSPSGGYTGELFF. Here the CDR3 DNA reads TGCGCCAGCAGCCCGTCTGGTGGATACACCGGGGAGCTGTTTTTT.

The chain links TRBV28 to TRBJ1-2; tentative D call: TRBD1 (5 bases). Germline CDR1 is MDHEN and CDR2 is SYDVKM. The CDR3 has 14 residues. The ends were cut back, 1 base at V and 4 bases at J, with 10 bases in the middle. The CDR3 region is CASSLYQGPYGYTF. CDR3 DNA sequence: TGTGCCAGCAGTTTATATCAGGGACCCTATGGCTACACCTTC.

The chain carries TRBV29-1 and TRBJ2-1, with D perhaps TRBD1 or TRBD2 (7 bases each). The CDR3 covers 14 residues. Germline CDR1 is SQVTM and CDR2 is ANQGSEA. V lost 1 base and J 4 bases, leaving 11 bases between the germline ends. The CDR3 loop reads CSVEGGGQYNEQFF. Here the CDR3 DNA reads TGCAGCGTTGAAGGGGGGGGACAGTACAATGAGCAGTTCTTC.

The rearrangement joins TRBV27 to TRBJ2-7, with TRBD1 matching over 9 bases. The J segment lost 0 bases and the V segment lost 0 bases, leaving 3 bases of the junction unmatched. The CDR3 is made up of 16 amino acids. Germline V gene sequence: CDR1 MNHEY, CDR2 SMNVEV (reference sequence). CDR3 coding DNA: TGTGCCAGCAGTTTATCGGGGACAGGGAGCTCCTACGAGCAGTACTTC. Amino acid sequence: CASSLSGTGSSYEQYF.

The chain joins TRBV19 to TRBJ2-5; TRBD2 agrees at 8 bases. Germline lookup yields CDR1 LNHDA and CDR2 SQIVND (reference sequence). V gave up 3 bases and J gave up 0 bases; unmatched junction bases: 12. This CDR3 is 18 amino acids long. The CDR3 DNA reads as TGTGCCAGTAGTATGCCTCCTGAGCGGGGGAAGTACCAAGAGACCCAGTACTTC. This translates into CASSMPPERGKYQETQYF.

The chain links TRBV5-1 to TRBJ2-7; D is undetermined. The germline CDR1 and CDR2 sequences are SGHRS and YFSETQ. The CDR3 runs 12 residues. Deletions cut 2 bases from V and 6 bases from J, with 9 bases between. The CDR3 region is CASSFGEGEQYF. The CDR3 DNA sequence: TGCGCCAGCAGCTTTGGGGAAGGCGAGCAGTACTTC.

In DNA form, the CDR3 reads TGTGCCAGCAGCTTAGTCGGGGTAATAGGATCACCCCTCCACTTT. This translates into CASSLVGVIGSPLHF. The V and J genes are TRBV11-3 and TRBJ1-6; D unresolved. Germline assignment: CDR1 SGHNT and CDR2 YENEEA. Trimming removed 1 base from V and 10 bases from J, with 14 bases in between. The CDR3 is 15 residues long.

The chain uses TRBV7-2 and TRBJ1-6; D is unresolved. V gave up 6 bases and J gave up 5 bases, with 11 bases separating them. The CDR3 covers 14 residues. Germline values: CDR1 SGHTA, CDR2 FQGNSA. This CDR3 is CASRVPLDNSPLHF. The CDR3 DNA is TGTGCCAGCAGAGTCCCTCTCGATAATTCACCCCTCCACTTT.

V gene TRBV28 combines with J gene TRBJ1-4; D is undetermined. V was cut by 5 bases and J by 6 bases, with 13 bases left in between. The CDR3 runs to 14 residues. Germline CDR1 is MDHEN and CDR2 is SYDVKM. The CDR3 here is CASSPPVIHEKLFF. DNA for the CDR3: TGTGCCAGCAGTCCCCCGGTCATACATGAAAAACTGTTTTTT.

The V call is TRBV14, the J call TRBJ1-2; D unclear. The germline gives CDR1 SGHDN, CDR2 FVKESK. The CDR3 is 15 residues long. Deletions cut 1 base from V and 4 bases from J, with 13 bases between. The CDR3 here is CASSQARGRSYGYTF. Written as DNA, the CDR3 is TGTGCCAGCAGCCAAGCCAGAGGACGGTCCTATGGCTACACCTTC.